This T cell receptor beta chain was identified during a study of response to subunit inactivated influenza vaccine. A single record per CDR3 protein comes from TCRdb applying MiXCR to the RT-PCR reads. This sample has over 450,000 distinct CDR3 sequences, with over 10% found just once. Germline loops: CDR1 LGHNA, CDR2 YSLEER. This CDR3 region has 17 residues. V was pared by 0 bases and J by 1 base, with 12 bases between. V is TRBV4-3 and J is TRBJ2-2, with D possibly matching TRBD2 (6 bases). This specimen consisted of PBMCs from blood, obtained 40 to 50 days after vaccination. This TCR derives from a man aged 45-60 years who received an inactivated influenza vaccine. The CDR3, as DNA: TGCGCCAGCAGCCAAGAGGGAGGCCTGGGGAACACCGGGGAGCTGTTTTTT. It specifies CASSQEGGLGNTGELFF.